The present entry profiles one TCR beta chain with its context. Its antigen is unknown. The sample belongs to a study of cytomegalovirus exposure and HLA in healthy donors. The PCR contained 60 Vbeta and 13 Jbeta primers. Libraries were prepared by immunoSEQ multiplex PCR; TCRdb keeps only in-frame clonotypes and omits some of them. The sample carries about 270,000 clones, around 65% recorded once. Findings of the study overall: Highest at DRB1 and lowest at HLA-C, TCR association rates differed among HLA loci in a later analysis. Within an earlier analysis, most TCR beta V segments proved productive either about 87% or about 30% of the time. A later analysis found most CMV-associated TCR beta chains apparently HLA-restricted.

The origin of this receptor is a female donor in good health and CMV-seronegative. What was sequenced was PBMCs.

The CDR3, as DNA: TGTGCCAGCAGCTTACTTTGGGGGCGCGGGGAGACCCAGTACTTC. Translating gives CASSLLWGRGETQYF. The V and J genes are TRBV11-2 and TRBJ2-5, with D possibly matching TRBD1 (6 bases). This CDR3 region has 15 residues. Trimming cost V 2 bases and J 5 bases, with 15 bases left between them. Per germline, CDR1 SGHAT and CDR2 FQNNGV.